At least ten counts were recorded for the clone carrying this TCR beta chain. This specimen belongs to a study of T cells in Graves' hyperthyroidism and ophthalmopathy. The wider study: Peripheral blood was obtained at initial diagnosis, preceding any treatment.

V shed 9 bases, J shed 6 bases, and the junction held 4 bases outside the gene matches. Germline-derived CDR1 and CDR2 are MNHNS and SASEGT. There are 11 residues in the CDR3. From RNA transcripts, TCR beta CDR3 regions were amplified. TCR CDR3 regions were first amplified by RT-PCR with HTBI primers. From the multiplex PCR reads, TCRdb called clonotypes with MiXCR, one entry per CDR3 protein. This table has around 600,000 distinct CDR3 sequences, 14% appearing once. In the ophthalmopathy cohort, Clinical Activity Score was at least 3, NOSPECS grade at least 4, and duration under 3 months. Diagnosis relied on clinical symptoms, serum thyroxine and TRAb, thyroid ultrasound and orbital computed tomography. Fresh peripheral blood, about 10 ml of it, supplied the PBMCs.

The sequence came from a young woman with Graves' ophthalmopathy. The rearrangement joins TRBV6-1 to TRBJ1-2; TRBD1 matches 7 bases. Sample: blood. The CDR3 DNA reads TGTGCCAGTGGGACAGCAGATGGCTACACCTTC. Translation gives CASGTADGYTF.